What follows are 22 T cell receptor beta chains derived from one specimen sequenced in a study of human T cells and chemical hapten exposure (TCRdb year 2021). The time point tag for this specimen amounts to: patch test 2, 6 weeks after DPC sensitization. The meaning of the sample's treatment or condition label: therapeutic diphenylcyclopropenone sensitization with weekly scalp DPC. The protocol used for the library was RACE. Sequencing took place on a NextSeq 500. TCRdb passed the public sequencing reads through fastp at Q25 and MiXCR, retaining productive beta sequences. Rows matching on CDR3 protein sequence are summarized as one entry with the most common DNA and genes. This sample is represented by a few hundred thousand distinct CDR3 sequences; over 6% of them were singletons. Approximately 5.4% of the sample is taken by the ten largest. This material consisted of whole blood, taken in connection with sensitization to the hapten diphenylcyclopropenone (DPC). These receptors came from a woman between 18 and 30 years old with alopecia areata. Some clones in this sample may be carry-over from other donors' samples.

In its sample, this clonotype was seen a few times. The CDR3 DNA reads TGTGCTAGTGGCCGGGGACAGGCGGCGAGAGATACGCAGTATTTT. Its translation is CASGRGQAARDTQYF. J is TRBJ2-3 and V is TRBV12-5, with 8 bases lining up with TRBD1. The CDR3 extends over 15 amino acids. Unmatched junction bases numbered 10, after V lost 6 bases and J lost 5 bases. CDR1 is LGHNT and CDR2 is FRNRAP in the germline V gene. The entire variable domain, with the rest obtained from reference TRBV12-5 and TRBJ2-3, is as follows: DARVTQTPRHKVTEMGQEVTMRCQPILGHNTVFWYRQTMMQGLELLAYFRNRAPLDDSGMPKDRFSAEMPDATLATLKIQPSEPRDSAVYFCASGRGQAARDTQYFGPGTRLTVL.

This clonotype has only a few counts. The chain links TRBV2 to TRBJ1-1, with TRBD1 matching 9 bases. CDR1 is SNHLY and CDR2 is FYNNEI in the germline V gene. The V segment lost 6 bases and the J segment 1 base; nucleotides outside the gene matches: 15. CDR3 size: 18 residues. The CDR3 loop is CASRGRGQGSNANTEAFF. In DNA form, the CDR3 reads TGTGCCAGCAGGGGACGGGGACAGGGCAGCAATGCGAACACTGAAGCTTTCTTT. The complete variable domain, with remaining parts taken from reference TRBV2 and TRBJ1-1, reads EPEVTQTPSHQVTQMGQEVILRCVPISNHLYFYWYRQILGQKVEFLVSFYNNEISEKSEIFDDQFSVERPDGSNFTLKIRSTKLEDSAMYFCASRGRGQGSNANTEAFFGQGTRLTVV.

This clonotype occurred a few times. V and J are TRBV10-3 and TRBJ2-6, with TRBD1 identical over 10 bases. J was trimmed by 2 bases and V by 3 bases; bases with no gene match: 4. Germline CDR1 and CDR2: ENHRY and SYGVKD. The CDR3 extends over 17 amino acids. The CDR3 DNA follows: TGTGCCATCAGTGAAACGGGACAGGGGACTGGGGCCAACGTCCTGACTTTC. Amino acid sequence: CAISETGQGTGANVLTF.

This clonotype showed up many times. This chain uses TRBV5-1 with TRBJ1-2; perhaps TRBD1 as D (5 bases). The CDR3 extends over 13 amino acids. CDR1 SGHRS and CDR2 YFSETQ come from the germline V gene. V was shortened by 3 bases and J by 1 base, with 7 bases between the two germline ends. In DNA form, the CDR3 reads TGCGCCAGCAGCTCGACAGATAACTATGGCTACACCTTC. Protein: CASSSTDNYGYTF.

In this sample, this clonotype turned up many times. CDR3 sequence reads: CASSHGILAGPDNEQFF. The CDR3 DNA reads TGTGCCAGCAGCCATGGCATACTAGCGGGGCCTGACAATGAGCAGTTCTTC. J is TRBJ2-1 and V is TRBV4-2, with 10 bases lining up with TRBD2. V shed 3 bases, J shed 5 bases, and the junction held 10 bases outside the gene matches. CDR1 and CDR2 from the germline V gene are LGHNA and YNFKEQ. This CDR3 is 17 amino acids long.

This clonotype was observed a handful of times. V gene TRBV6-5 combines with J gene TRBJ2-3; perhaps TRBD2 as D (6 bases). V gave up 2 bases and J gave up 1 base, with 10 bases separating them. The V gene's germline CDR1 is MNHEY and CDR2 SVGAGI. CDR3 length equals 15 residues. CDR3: CASSYGGDGTDTQYF. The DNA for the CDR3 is TGTGCCAGCAGTTACGGCGGGGACGGCACAGATACGCAGTATTTT.

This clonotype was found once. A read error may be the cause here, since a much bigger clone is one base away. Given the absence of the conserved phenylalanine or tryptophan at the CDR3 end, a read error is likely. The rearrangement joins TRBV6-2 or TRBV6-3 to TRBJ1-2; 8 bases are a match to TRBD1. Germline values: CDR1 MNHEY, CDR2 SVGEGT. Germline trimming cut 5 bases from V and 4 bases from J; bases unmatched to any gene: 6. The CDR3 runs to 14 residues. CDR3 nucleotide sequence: TGTGCCAGCAGTAATGGACAGGGCAGCTATGGCTACACCTAC. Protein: CASSNGQGSYGYTY.

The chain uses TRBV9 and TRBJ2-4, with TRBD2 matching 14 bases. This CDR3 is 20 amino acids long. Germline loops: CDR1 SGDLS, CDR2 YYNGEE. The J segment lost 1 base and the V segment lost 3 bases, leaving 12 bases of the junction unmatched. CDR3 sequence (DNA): TGTGCCAGCAGCGCCCAGGCCGGACTAGCGGGGGGTATGGCCAAAAACATTCAGTACTTC. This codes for CASSAQAGLAGGMAKNIQYF.

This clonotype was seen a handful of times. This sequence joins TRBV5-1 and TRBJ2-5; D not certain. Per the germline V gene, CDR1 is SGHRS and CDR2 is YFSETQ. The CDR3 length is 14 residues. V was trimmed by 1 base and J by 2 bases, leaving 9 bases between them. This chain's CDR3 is CASSLSASQETQYF. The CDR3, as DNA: TGCGCCAGCAGCTTGAGCGCCAGTCAAGAGACCCAGTACTTC.

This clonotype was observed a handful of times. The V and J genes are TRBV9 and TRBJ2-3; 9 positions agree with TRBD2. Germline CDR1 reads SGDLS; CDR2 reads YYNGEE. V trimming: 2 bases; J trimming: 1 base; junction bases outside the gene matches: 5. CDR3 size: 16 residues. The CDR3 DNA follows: TGTGCCAGCAGCGTTAGCGGGGGAGGTGGCACAGATACGCAGTATTTT. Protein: CASSVSGGGGTDTQYF.

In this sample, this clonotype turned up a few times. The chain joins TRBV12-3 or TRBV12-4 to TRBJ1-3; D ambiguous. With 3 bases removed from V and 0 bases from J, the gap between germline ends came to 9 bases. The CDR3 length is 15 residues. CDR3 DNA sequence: TGTGCCAGCAGTTTTGACACTTACTCTGGAAACACCATATATTTT. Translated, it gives CASSFDTYSGNTIYF.

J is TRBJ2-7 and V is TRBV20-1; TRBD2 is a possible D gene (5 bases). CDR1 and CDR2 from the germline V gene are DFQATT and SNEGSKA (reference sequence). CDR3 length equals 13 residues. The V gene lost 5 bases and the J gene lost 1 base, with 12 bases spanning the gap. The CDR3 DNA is TGCAGTGCTCCCCGGAGGCAGTCCTACGAGCAGTACTTC. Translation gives CSAPRRQSYEQYF.

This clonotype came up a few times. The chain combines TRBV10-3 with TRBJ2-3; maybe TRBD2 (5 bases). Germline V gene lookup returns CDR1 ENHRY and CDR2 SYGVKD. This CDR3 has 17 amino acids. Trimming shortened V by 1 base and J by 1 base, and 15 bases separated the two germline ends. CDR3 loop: CAISELIPHGGTDTQYF. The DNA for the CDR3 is TGTGCCATCAGTGAGTTAATCCCCCACGGGGGCACAGATACGCAGTATTTT.

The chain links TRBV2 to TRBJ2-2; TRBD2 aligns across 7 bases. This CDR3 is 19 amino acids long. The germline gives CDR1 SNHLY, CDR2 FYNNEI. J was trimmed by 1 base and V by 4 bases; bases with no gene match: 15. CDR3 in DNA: TGTGCCAGCAGTGCGGGCCCCCTTCTAGCGGAGGGGAACACCGGGGAGCTGTTTTTT. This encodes CASSAGPLLAEGNTGELFF.

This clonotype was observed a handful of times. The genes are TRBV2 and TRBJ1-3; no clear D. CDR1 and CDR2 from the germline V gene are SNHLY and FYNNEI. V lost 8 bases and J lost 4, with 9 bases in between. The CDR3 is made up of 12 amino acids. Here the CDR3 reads CASGYTGNTIYF. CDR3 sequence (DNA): TGTGCCAGCGGGTATACCGGAAACACCATATATTTT.

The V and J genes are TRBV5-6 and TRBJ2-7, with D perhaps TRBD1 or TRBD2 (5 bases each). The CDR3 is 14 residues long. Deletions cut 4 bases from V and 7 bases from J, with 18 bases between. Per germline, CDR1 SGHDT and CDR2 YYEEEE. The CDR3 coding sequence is TGTGCCAGCAGCCCGGGGTCTGGGGCACGGGAGCAGTACTTC. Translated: CASSPGSGAREQYF.

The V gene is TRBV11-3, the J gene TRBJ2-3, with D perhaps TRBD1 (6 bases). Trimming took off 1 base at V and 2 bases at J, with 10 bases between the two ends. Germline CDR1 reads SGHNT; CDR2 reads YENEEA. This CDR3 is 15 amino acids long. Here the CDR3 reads CASSLGGQHTDTQYF. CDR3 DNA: TGTGCCAGCAGCTTAGGTGGACAGCACACAGATACGCAGTATTTT.

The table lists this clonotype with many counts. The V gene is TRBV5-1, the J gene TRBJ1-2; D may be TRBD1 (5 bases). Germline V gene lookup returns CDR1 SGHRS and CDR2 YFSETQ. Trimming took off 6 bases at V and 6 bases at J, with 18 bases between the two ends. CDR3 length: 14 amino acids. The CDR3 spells CASTVDAGSDGYTF. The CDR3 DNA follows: TGCGCCAGCACCGTCGATGCAGGGAGCGATGGCTACACCTTC.

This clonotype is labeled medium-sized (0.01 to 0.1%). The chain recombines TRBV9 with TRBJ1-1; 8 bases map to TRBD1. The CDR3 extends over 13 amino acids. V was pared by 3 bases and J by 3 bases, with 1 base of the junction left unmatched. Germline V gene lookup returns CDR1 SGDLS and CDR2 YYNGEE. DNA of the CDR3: TGTGCCAGCAGCGCGGGACAGGACACTGAAGCTTTCTTT. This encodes CASSAGQDTEAFF. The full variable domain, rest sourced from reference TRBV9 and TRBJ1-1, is DSGVTQTPKHLITATGQRVTLRCSPRSGDLSVYWYQQSLDQGLQFLIQYYNGEERAKGNILERFSAQQFPDLHSELNLSSLELGDSALYFCASSAGQDTEAFFGQGTRLTVV.

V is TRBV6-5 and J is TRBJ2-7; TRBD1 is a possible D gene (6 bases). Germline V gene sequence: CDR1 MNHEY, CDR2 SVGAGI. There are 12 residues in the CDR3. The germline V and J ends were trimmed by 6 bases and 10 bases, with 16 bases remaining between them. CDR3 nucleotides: TGTGCCAGCAGAACCTTACAGGGCCCCCAGTACTTC. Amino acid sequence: CASRTLQGPQYF.

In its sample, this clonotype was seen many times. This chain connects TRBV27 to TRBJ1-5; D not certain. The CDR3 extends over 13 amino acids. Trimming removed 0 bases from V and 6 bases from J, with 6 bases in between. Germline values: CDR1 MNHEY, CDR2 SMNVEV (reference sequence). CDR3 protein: CASSLSDGQPQHF. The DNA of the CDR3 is TGTGCCAGCAGTTTATCAGACGGTCAGCCCCAGCATTTT.

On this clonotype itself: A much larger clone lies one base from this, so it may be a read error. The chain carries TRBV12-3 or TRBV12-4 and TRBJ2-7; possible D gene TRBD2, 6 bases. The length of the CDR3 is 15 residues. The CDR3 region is CASKMLAGKEYGQYF. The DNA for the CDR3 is TGTGCCAGCAAGATGCTCGCGGGGAAAGAGTACGGGCAGTACTTC.